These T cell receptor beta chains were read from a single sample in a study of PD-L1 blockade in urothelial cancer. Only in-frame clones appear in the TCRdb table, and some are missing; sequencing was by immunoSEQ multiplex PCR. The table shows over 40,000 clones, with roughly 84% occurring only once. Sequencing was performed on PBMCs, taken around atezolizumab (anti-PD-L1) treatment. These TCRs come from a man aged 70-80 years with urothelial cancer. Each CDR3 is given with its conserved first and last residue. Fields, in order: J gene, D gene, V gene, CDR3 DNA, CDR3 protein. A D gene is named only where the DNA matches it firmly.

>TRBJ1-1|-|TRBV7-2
TGTGCCAGCAGCTACCAGGGGAACACTGAAGCTTTCTTT
CASSYQGNTEAFF
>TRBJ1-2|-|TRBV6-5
TGTGCCAGCTCAGGGGACACATCTGGCTACACCTTC
CASSGDTSGYTF
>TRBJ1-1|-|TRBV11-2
TGTGCCAGCAGCTCCATGAACACTGAAGCTTTCTTT
CASSSMNTEAFF
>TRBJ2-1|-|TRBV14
TGTGCCAGCAGCCAAGATTTATGGGCAGGGACTTACAATGAGCAGTTCTTC
CASSQDLWAGTYNEQFF
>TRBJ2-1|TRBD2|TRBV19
TGTGCCAGTACCCTGAGCGGGAGCCCCTACAATGAGCAGTTCTTC
CASTLSGSPYNEQFF
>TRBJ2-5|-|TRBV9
TGTGCCAGCAGCGTAGATCCGGGGGGCGAGACCCAGTACTTC
CASSVDPGGETQYF
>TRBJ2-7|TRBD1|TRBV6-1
TGTGCCAGCGTACCGGGACAGGGGGCTTACGAGCAGTACTTC
CASVPGQGAYEQYF
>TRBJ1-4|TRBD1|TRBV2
TGTGCCAGCAGTCCCCGGGACAGGAACAATGAAAAACTGTTTTTT
CASSPRDRNNEKLFF